This is a list of T cell receptor beta chains from one sample in a study of blood T cells in healthy people across ages. One entry per CDR3 protein, called by TCRdb with MiXCR from the 5' RACE reads. The sample has approximately 850,000 distinct CDR3 sequences, approximately 48% seen once. Source material: blood. These receptors were obtained from a man aged 55 to 70 in good health. The conserved cysteine and the conserved F or W are not part of the CDR3 here. The order of the fields is CDR3 length, V gene, CDR3 protein.

cdr3_length: 11; v_call: TRBV27; cdr3_aa: ASRSTGQETQY
cdr3_length: 13; v_call: TRBV4-3; cdr3_aa: ASSSGGTPKDTQY
cdr3_length: 10; v_call: TRBV6-5; cdr3_aa: ASRLGERGYT
cdr3_length: 9; v_call: TRBV13; cdr3_aa: ASREGVEQY
cdr3_length: 16; v_call: TRBV7-2; cdr3_aa: ASSERAGYSSGANVLT
cdr3_length: 10; v_call: TRBV20-1; cdr3_aa: SASGGIGELF
cdr3_length: 14; v_call: TRBV7-9; cdr3_aa: ASSPGLAGDYYEQY
cdr3_length: 12; v_call: TRBV4-3; cdr3_aa: ASSQDMPSYEQY
cdr3_length: 15; v_call: TRBV5-1; cdr3_aa: ASSQGTSGGLYNEQF
cdr3_length: 12; v_call: TRBV6-6; cdr3_aa: ASRLTTGLRGYT
cdr3_length: 13; v_call: TRBV5-1; cdr3_aa: ASSLVLGNSDTQY
cdr3_length: 13; v_call: TRBV9; cdr3_aa: ASSLIAGVNYGYT
cdr3_length: 15; v_call: TRBV7-8; cdr3_aa: ASSFPPDRSQNSPLH
cdr3_length: 14; v_call: TRBV6-2/TRBV6-3; cdr3_aa: ASSYLRGAPSYEQY
cdr3_length: 10; v_call: TRBV11-2; cdr3_aa: ASSLLEGTLH
cdr3_length: 13; v_call: TRBV27; cdr3_aa: ASRGLAGNAGELF
cdr3_length: 14; v_call: TRBV28; cdr3_aa: ASSLLAGGVNYGYT
cdr3_length: 10; v_call: TRBV20-1; cdr3_aa: SASKGNTEAF
cdr3_length: 13; v_call: TRBV5-1; cdr3_aa: ASSLVLGVNQPQH
cdr3_length: 13; v_call: TRBV20-1; cdr3_aa: SARRGTGGTDTQY
cdr3_length: 13; v_call: TRBV4-1; cdr3_aa: ASSQSTGSNSPLH
cdr3_length: 9; v_call: TRBV30; cdr3_aa: AWSVQGAAT
cdr3_length: 11; v_call: TRBV7-3; cdr3_aa: ASSGTSRETQY
cdr3_length: 11; v_call: TRBV7-9; cdr3_aa: ASAPPGWDEQF
cdr3_length: 12; v_call: TRBV12-3/TRBV12-4; cdr3_aa: ASRTGTGDGEQY
cdr3_length: 13; v_call: TRBV5-1; cdr3_aa: ASSLRSGSYNEQF
cdr3_length: 13; v_call: TRBV10-3; cdr3_aa: AISAGTATNEKLF
cdr3_length: 12; v_call: TRBV20-1; cdr3_aa: SARDWGSTDTQY
cdr3_length: 12; v_call: TRBV5-1; cdr3_aa: ASSLDPNTDTQY
cdr3_length: 12; v_call: TRBV5-1; cdr3_aa: ASSLDHWGNEQF
cdr3_length: 14; v_call: TRBV4-1; cdr3_aa: ASSQATGTAGSPLH
cdr3_length: 12; v_call: TRBV20-1; cdr3_aa: SALQGPVNNEQF
cdr3_length: 9; v_call: TRBV4-1; cdr3_aa: ASKEGNEQF
cdr3_length: 13; v_call: TRBV6-2/TRBV6-3; cdr3_aa: TTVWGRGTQETQY
cdr3_length: 13; v_call: TRBV20-1; cdr3_aa: SATGTGLSAGEQY
cdr3_length: 10; v_call: TRBV9; cdr3_aa: ASSLHGAEAF
cdr3_length: 12; v_call: TRBV12-3/TRBV12-4; cdr3_aa: ASSRIVGAGGYT
cdr3_length: 11; v_call: TRBV10-3; cdr3_aa: AISEEASYEQY
cdr3_length: 14; v_call: TRBV28; cdr3_aa: ASSLLGLGNYNEQF
cdr3_length: 15; v_call: TRBV12-3/TRBV12-4; cdr3_aa: ASSFSSIAFDPETQY
cdr3_length: 11; v_call: TRBV6-6; cdr3_aa: ASSPGQIGEQY
cdr3_length: 13; v_call: TRBV6-2/TRBV6-3; cdr3_aa: ASSYDPNPSYEQY
cdr3_length: 14; v_call: TRBV5-1; cdr3_aa: ASSLGWGDSNYGYT
cdr3_length: 17; v_call: TRBV6-2/TRBV6-3; cdr3_aa: ASANVRDSKTSYNSPLH
cdr3_length: 11; v_call: TRBV12-3/TRBV12-4; cdr3_aa: ASSEDLGETQY
cdr3_length: 13; v_call: TRBV12-5; cdr3_aa: ASGPGLAGNNEQF
cdr3_length: 14; v_call: TRBV4-3; cdr3_aa: ASSQDKLQGVGGYT
cdr3_length: 14; v_call: TRBV4-1; cdr3_aa: ASSQDISGGRGTQY
cdr3_length: 11; v_call: TRBV7-2; cdr3_aa: ASSPRQSDTQY
cdr3_length: 10; v_call: TRBV29-1; cdr3_aa: SVGSWTDTQY